This T cell receptor (beta chain) was recovered during a study of cytomegalovirus exposure and HLA in healthy donors. Study-wide context: Some 85 million unique TCRs, all from HLA-typed donors, were included in an early release of the data.

PCR used 60 Vbeta primers and 13 Jbeta primers. Here immunoSEQ multiplex PCR was the method, and the copy in TCRdb shows in-frame clones only, minus some. The sample contains fewer than 120,000 clones, 76% of which appear only once. Germline lookup yields CDR1 SEHNR and CDR2 FQNEAQ (reference sequence). With V trimmed by 5 bases and J by 3 bases, 7 bases remained unmatched. The CDR3 has 15 amino acids. With respect to this clone: The antigen is unknown.

Findings and limits, study-wide: DRB1 showed the most TCR associations and HLA-C the fewest in a later analysis, as rates varied by HLA locus. Researchers reported in a later analysis that a missense DCLRE1C variant was tied to TCR beta V- and J-gene trimming. About 87% or about 30% of the time was how often most TCR beta V segments were productive, according to an earlier analysis.

Sequenced: PBMCs. The V gene is TRBV7-9, the J gene TRBJ1-5, with 7 bases identical to TRBD1. This receptor was identified in a man under 40 in good health and CMV-seropositive. CDR3: CASSRTGTDNQPQHF. The CDR3 DNA is TGTGCCAGCAGCCGAACTGGGACAGACAATCAGCCCCAGCATTTT.